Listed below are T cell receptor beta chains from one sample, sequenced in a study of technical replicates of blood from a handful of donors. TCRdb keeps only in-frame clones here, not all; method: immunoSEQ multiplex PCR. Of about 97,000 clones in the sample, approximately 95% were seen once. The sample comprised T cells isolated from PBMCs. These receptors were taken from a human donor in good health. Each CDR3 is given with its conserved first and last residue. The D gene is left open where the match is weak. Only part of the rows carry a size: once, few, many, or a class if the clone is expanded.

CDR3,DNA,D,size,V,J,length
CASSGQGASYEQYF,TGTGCCAGTAGCGGACAGGGCGCGTCCTACGAGCAGTACTTC,TRBD1,.,TRBV19,TRBJ2-7,14
CASSQTGVTYEQYF,TGTGCCAGCAGTCAGACAGGGGTGACCTACGAGCAGTACTTC,TRBD1,.,TRBV28,TRBJ2-7,14
CASSQSIGPNTEAFF,TGCGCCAGCAGCCAGTCAATCGGTCCGAACACTGAAGCTTTCTTT,.,.,TRBV4-3,TRBJ1-1,15
CASSVGREVVETQYF,TGTGCCAGCAGTGTAGGACGGGAGGTGGTAGAGACCCAGTACTTC,TRBD2,.,TRBV6-1,TRBJ2-5,15
CASRVMGHSSTEAFF,TGTGCCAGCAGGGTAATGGGACACTCGAGCACTGAAGCTTTCTTT,.,.,TRBV27,TRBJ1-1,15
CASSPERAPLYNEQFF,TGTGCCAGCAGCCCAGAGCGGGCCCCACTTTACAATGAGCAGTTCTTC,.,.,TRBV7-8,TRBJ2-1,16
CAIKGQGTPGANVLTF,TGTGCCATCAAGGGACAGGGAACACCCGGGGCCAACGTCCTGACTTTC,TRBD1,.,TRBV10-3,TRBJ2-6,16
CAWTFPGQGNKYEQYF,TGTGCCTGGACTTTTCCGGGACAGGGAAATAAGTACGAGCAGTACTTC,TRBD1,.,TRBV30,TRBJ2-7,16
CAWRKGAIKFLPQHF,TGTGCCTGGAGGAAGGGGGCTATAAAATTCCTGCCCCAGCATTTT,TRBD1,.,TRBV30,TRBJ1-5,15
CAILDRVGTEAFF,TGTGCCATCCTGGACAGGGTTGGTACTGAAGCTTTCTTT,TRBD1,few,TRBV10-3,TRBJ1-1,13
CASSSPDRATEAFF,TGTGCCAGCAGCTCCCCGGACAGGGCCACTGAAGCTTTCTTT,TRBD1,.,TRBV7-9,TRBJ1-1,14
CASSTGVYGYTF,TGTGCCAGCAGTACAGGGGTTTATGGCTACACCTTC,TRBD1,.,TRBV2,TRBJ1-2,12
CASSPRTGFYDTQYF,TGTGCCAGCAGTCCCCGGACAGGGTTCTACGATACGCAGTATTTT,TRBD1,.,TRBV27,TRBJ2-3,15
CAWSGGISSGNTIYF,TGTGCCTGGAGTGGAGGGATTTCCTCTGGAAACACCATATATTTT,.,.,TRBV30,TRBJ1-3,15
CASSIGTGGNQPQHF,TGCGCCAGCAGCATAGGGACAGGGGGCAATCAGCCCCAGCATTTT,TRBD1,few,TRBV5-1,TRBJ1-5,15
CASSSPGTGGGETQYF,TGTGCCAGCAGTTCTCCGGGGACAGGGGGAGGTGAGACCCAGTACTTC,TRBD1,.,TRBV28,TRBJ2-5,16
CASSDSTGTGELFF,TGTGCCAGCAGTGACTCGACAGGCACCGGGGAGCTGTTTTTT,.,few,TRBV6-4,TRBJ2-2,14
CASSLLPVLAAYNEQFF,TGTGCCAGCAGCTTACTTCCGGTTCTAGCAGCCTACAATGAGCAGTTCTTC,.,.,TRBV7-3,TRBJ2-1,17
CASRGQGYYNEQFF,TGTGCCAGTAGGGGACAGGGGTATTACAATGAGCAGTTCTTC,TRBD1,.,TRBV19,TRBJ2-1,14
CASSQEGLRTDTQYF,TGTGCCAGCAGCCAAGAAGGACTCCGCACAGATACGCAGTATTTT,.,.,TRBV4-2,TRBJ2-3,15
CASSLALAGNEQYF,TGTGCCAGCAGTTTGGCCCTAGCGGGAAACGAGCAGTACTTC,TRBD2,.,TRBV6-5,TRBJ2-7,14
CASSLDSLKRAFF,TGTGCCAGCAGCTTGGACTCGTTAAAAAGGGCTTTCTTT,.,.,TRBV13,TRBJ1-1,13
CASSARQAMNTEAFF,TGTGCCAGCAGCGCTAGACAGGCCATGAACACTGAAGCTTTCTTT,.,.,TRBV11-2,TRBJ1-1,15
CASSLEGQGASSYNEQFF,TGCGCCAGCAGCTTGGAGGGACAGGGGGCAAGCTCCTACAATGAGCAGTTCTTC,TRBD1,.,TRBV5-1,TRBJ2-1,18
CSARRGIEPFF,TGCAGTGCTAGACGGGGTATAGAGCCCTTTTTC,.,.,TRBV20-1,TRBJ2-7,11
CASRGTSGTISYEQYF,TGTGCCAGCAGGGGGACTAGCGGGACTATATCCTACGAGCAGTACTTC,TRBD2,.,TRBV11-3,TRBJ2-7,16
CASSRTTSGRTNEQFF,TGTGCCAGCAGCCGAACGACTAGCGGGAGGACCAATGAGCAGTTCTTC,TRBD2,.,TRBV7-2,TRBJ2-1,16
CASSQMGGEQYF,TGCGCCAGCAGTCAGATGGGAGGCGAGCAGTACTTC,.,.,TRBV5-1,TRBJ2-7,12
CASSFTPRRRNQPQHF,TGTGCCAGCAGTTTTACCCCCAGACGGAGGAATCAGCCCCAGCATTTT,.,once,TRBV28,TRBJ1-5,16
CASSLGTSGRLSWEQYF,TGCGCCAGCAGCCTGGGGACTAGCGGGAGGCTCTCCTGGGAGCAGTACTTC,TRBD2,.,TRBV5-1,TRBJ2-7,17
CAWRFAGKYNEQFF,TGTGCCTGGAGGTTCGCGGGAAAATACAATGAGCAGTTCTTC,.,.,TRBV30,TRBJ2-1,14
CASSLAGGPYNEQFF,TGTGCCAGTAGTTTGGCGGGAGGCCCCTACAATGAGCAGTTCTTC,TRBD2,.,TRBV19,TRBJ2-1,15
CASSQAYGISYNEQFF,TGCGCCAGCAGCCAAGCCTACGGGATCTCCTACAATGAGCAGTTCTTC,.,.,TRBV4-1,TRBJ2-1,16
CASSQRTGSNQPQHF,TGCGCCAGCAGCCAGAGGACAGGGAGCAATCAGCCCCAGCATTTT,TRBD1,.,TRBV4-1,TRBJ1-5,15
CASTGTGTGYEQYF,TGTGCCAGCACCGGGACCGGGACAGGTTACGAGCAGTACTTC,TRBD1,.,TRBV2,TRBJ2-7,14
CASSLLAQNNEQFF,TGTGCCAGCAGCTTACTAGCACAAAACAATGAGCAGTTCTTC,.,.,TRBV7-9,TRBJ2-1,14
CASRPRDNSYNEQFF,TGTGCCAGCAGGCCCCGGGACAACTCCTACAATGAGCAGTTCTTC,.,.,TRBV2,TRBJ2-1,15
CASTLSESGYSRFSTDTQYF,TGTGCCAGCACGCTTTCGGAAAGTGGTTACAGCAGATTTAGTACGGATACGCAGTATTTT,.,.,TRBV6-4,TRBJ2-3,20
CASSSGQGNFNQPQHF,TGTGCCAGTAGTTCAGGACAGGGGAATTTTAATCAGCCCCAGCATTTT,TRBD1,.,TRBV19,TRBJ1-5,16
CASRFLNTEAFF,TGTGCCAGCAGGTTCTTGAACACTGAAGCTTTCTTT,.,.,TRBV6-6,TRBJ1-1,12
CASSDPPGGAEQYF,TGCGCCAGCAGTGACCCCCCTGGAGGCGCCGAGCAGTACTTC,.,.,TRBV10-1,TRBJ2-7,14
CASSHSREGRNEQFF,TGTGCCAGCAGCCACTCACGGGAGGGCCGGAATGAGCAGTTCTTC,TRBD2,.,TRBV9,TRBJ2-1,15
CASSRRQGTYEQYF,TGTGCCAGCAGCCGTAGACAGGGAACCTACGAGCAGTACTTC,TRBD1,.,TRBV7-9,TRBJ2-7,14
CASSLVERENQETQYF,TGTGCCAGCAGCTTAGTAGAGCGGGAGAACCAAGAGACCCAGTACTTC,TRBD2,.,TRBV7-6,TRBJ2-5,16
CATSHRGGEKLFF,TGTGCCACCAGCCACAGGGGGGGTGAAAAACTGTTTTTT,TRBD1,.,TRBV15,TRBJ1-4,13
CAWNGLAGEDTQYF,TGTGCCTGGAACGGACTAGCGGGAGAAGATACGCAGTATTTT,TRBD2,.,TRBV30,TRBJ2-3,14